Below, 20 T cell receptor beta chains from the same sample are listed, as sequenced in a study of cytomegalovirus exposure and HLA in healthy donors. PCR used 60 Vbeta primers and 13 Jbeta primers. The assay was immunoSEQ multiplex PCR, and TCRdb's table has in-frame clones only and misses some. The sample data list about 130,000 clones. The sequenced sample was PBMCs. The receptors originated from a man aged 35 to 55 in good health and CMV-seronegative.

This chain uses TRBV11-2 with TRBJ2-5; 9 bases are a match to TRBD2. The CDR3 consists of 14 residues. V shed 1 base and J 5 bases; nucleotides not matched to a gene: 2. Germline V gives CDR1 SGHAT, CDR2 FQNNGV. The CDR3 DNA is TGTGCCAGCAGCTTAGTGGCGGGAGGGGAGACCCAGTACTTC. Its translation: CASSLVAGGETQYF.

The gene calls are TRBV11-3 and TRBJ2-3; a possible D gene is TRBD2 (5 bases). This CDR3 comprises 11 residues. The germline V gene encodes CDR1 SGHNT and CDR2 YENEEA. V was trimmed by 7 bases and J by 5 bases, leaving 7 bases between them. This chain's CDR3 is CASTRGDTQYF. The CDR3 region has the DNA TGTGCCAGCACCCGGGGAGATACGCAGTATTTT.

This chain connects TRBV5-6 to TRBJ1-2, with 9 bases aligning to TRBD1. The CDR3 contains 15 residues. In germline, CDR1 is SGHDT, CDR2 YYEEEE. Germline trimming cut 7 bases from V and 5 bases from J; bases unmatched to any gene: 12. This chain's CDR3 is CASLSTGTGKYGYTF. CDR3 coding DNA: TGTGCCAGCCTCTCGACGGGGACAGGGAAATATGGCTACACCTTC.

The chain joins TRBV7-9 to TRBJ1-2; the D gene is possibly TRBD1 (6 bases). V gave up 6 bases and J gave up 3 bases, with 11 bases separating them. This CDR3 contains 13 residues. CDR1 and CDR2 (germline): SEHNR, FQNEAQ (reference sequence). CDR3 residues: CASRRQDHYGYTF. In DNA, the CDR3 is TGTGCCAGCAGAAGACAGGACCACTATGGCTACACCTTC.

The J gene is TRBJ2-7, the V gene TRBV10-1, with 9 bases fitting TRBD2. V lost 2 bases, J lost 3 bases, and 2 bases stayed unmatched. This CDR3 has 14 amino acids. Per germline, CDR1 WNHNN and CDR2 SYGVQD (reference sequence). CDR3 in amino acids: CASSEISGSYEQYF. DNA for the CDR3: TGCGCCAGCAGTGAGATTAGCGGGAGCTACGAGCAGTACTTC.

CDR3 nucleotide sequence: TGCGCCAGCAGCCAAGAAACAGGCTATAACACTGAAGCTTTCTTT. Its protein product is CASSQETGYNTEAFF. This sequence joins TRBV4-3 and TRBJ1-1; a possible D gene is TRBD1 (5 bases). Trimming pared 0 bases from V and 2 bases from J, leaving 10 bases between. The CDR3 has 15 amino acids. Germline V gives CDR1 LGHNA, CDR2 YSLEER.

The J gene is TRBJ2-3, the V gene TRBV6-4; 7 bases match TRBD2. The V segment lost 3 bases and the J segment 0 bases; nucleotides outside the gene matches: 3. The germline gives CDR1 MRHNA, CDR2 SNTAGT. The CDR3 runs to 15 residues. The CDR3 loop reads CASSESSGSTDTQYF. DNA of the CDR3: TGTGCCAGCAGTGAGTCTAGCGGTAGCACAGATACGCAGTATTTT.

V and J are TRBV19 and TRBJ1-3; D is perhaps TRBD1 (5 bases). Germline CDR1 and CDR2: LNHDA and SQIVND (reference sequence). This CDR3 comprises 17 residues. Trimming pared 3 bases from V and 0 bases from J, leaving 15 bases between. Here the CDR3 DNA reads TGTGCCAGTAGTATGGGAAGGACACGGAGCTCTGGAAACACCATATATTTT. This translates into CASSMGRTRSSGNTIYF.

The gene calls are TRBV13 and TRBJ2-5, with D unresolved. The J call may be in error: the DNA end matches TRBJ2-7 better. The CDR3 totals 12 residues. Germline V gene data show CDR1 as PRHDT and CDR2 as FYEKMQ (reference sequence). The CDR3 spells CASSHLTYEQYF. The CDR3 nucleotides read TGTGCCAGCAGCCATCTTACCTACGAGCAGTACTTC.

V usage is TRBV9 and J usage is TRBJ2-5; tentative D call: TRBD2 (6 bases). This CDR3 spans 16 amino acids. Germline-derived CDR1 and CDR2 are SGDLS and YYNGEE. With 0 bases removed from V and 2 bases from J, the gap between germline ends came to 14 bases. CDR3 sequence: CASSVGRVGMQETQYF. The DNA for the CDR3 is TGTGCCAGCAGCGTAGGGAGGGTTGGAATGCAAGAGACCCAGTACTTC.

The chain uses TRBV18 and TRBJ2-7; 8 bases are shared with TRBD2. Trimming removed 2 bases from V and 2 bases from J; junction bases left unmatched: 14. The length of the CDR3 is 18 residues. Germline lookup yields CDR1 KGHSH and CDR2 LQKENI. This CDR3 is CASSPNLPLAGLTYEQYF. CDR3 coding DNA: TGTGCCAGCTCACCAAACCTACCCCTAGCGGGCCTTACCTACGAGCAGTACTTC.

The V gene is TRBV19, the J gene TRBJ1-1; D might be TRBD1 (6 bases). The CDR3 consists of 16 residues. Germline assignment: CDR1 LNHDA and CDR2 SQIVND (reference sequence). Trimming stripped 4 bases from V and 3 bases from J, with 18 bases between. CDR3 nucleotide sequence: TGTGCCAGTAGTACCCATTCACGGGGGGCGGACACTGAAGCTTTCTTT. This gives the protein CASSTHSRGADTEAFF.

The rearrangement joins TRBV5-1 to TRBJ1-5; weak D call: TRBD1 (5 bases). The V and J ends lost 4 bases and 2 bases respectively, with 16 bases between them. Germline assignment: CDR1 SGHRS and CDR2 YFSETQ. The CDR3 is made up of 16 amino acids. CDR3 in DNA: TGCGCCAGCAGCCCGGGACTCCAAGCGGGCAATCAGCCCCAGCATTTT. Translating gives CASSPGLQAGNQPQHF.

The chain carries TRBV5-1 and TRBJ2-1, with D possibly matching TRBD2 (6 bases). Deletions cut 5 bases from V and 2 bases from J, with 17 bases between. The CDR3 is 16 amino acids. CDR1 is SGHRS, CDR2 YFSETQ, per germline. CDR3 residues: CASSRTPSEPYNEQFF. CDR3 coding DNA: TGCGCCAGCAGTCGCACCCCTAGCGAACCCTACAATGAGCAGTTCTTC. The whole variable domain, filled in from reference TRBV5-1 and TRBJ2-1, reads KAGVTQTPRYLIKTRGQQVTLSCSPISGHRSVSWYQQTPGQGLQFLFEYFSETQRNKGNFPGRFSGRQFSNSRSEMNVSTLELGDSALYLCASSRTPSEPYNEQFFGPGTRLTVL.

The chain couples TRBV9 to TRBJ1-2; no clear D. This CDR3 is 12 amino acids long. Germline V CDR1 and CDR2: SGDLS, YYNGEE. Trimming shortened V by 4 bases and J by 8 bases, and 12 bases separated the two germline ends. CDR3: CASSSEVAGYTF. The CDR3 bases are TGTGCCAGCAGCTCAGAGGTGGCGGGCTACACCTTC. Full variable domain (rest looked up from reference TRBV9 and TRBJ1-2): DSGVTQTPKHLITATGQRVTLRCSPRSGDLSVYWYQQSLDQGLQFLIQYYNGEERAKGNILERFSAQQFPDLHSELNLSSLELGDSALYFCASSSEVAGYTFGSGTRLTVV.

V is TRBV7-3 and J is TRBJ2-2; perhaps TRBD2 as D (6 bases). Germline lookup yields CDR1 SGHTA and CDR2 FQGTGA. V was pared by 4 bases and J by 0 bases, with 9 bases between. There are 15 residues in the CDR3. For the CDR3, the DNA is TGTGCCAGCAGCTGGGGCGGGACGAACACCGGGGAGCTGTTTTTT. The encoded protein is CASSWGGTNTGELFF. Complete variable domain (other parts from reference TRBV7-3 and TRBJ2-2): GAGVSQTPSNKVTEKGKYVELRCDPISGHTALYWYRQSLGQGPEFLIYFQGTGAADDSGLPNDRFFAVRPEGSVSTLKIQRTERGDSAVYLCASSWGGTNTGELFFGEGSRLTVL.

This chain joins TRBV5-1 and TRBJ1-2; 9 bases line up with TRBD1. The germline CDR1 and CDR2 sequences are SGHRS and YFSETQ. This CDR3 is built from 14 residues. Trimming removed 2 bases from V and 8 bases from J; junction bases left unmatched: 7. CDR3 in amino acids: CASSLGGQGGGYTF. CDR3 nucleotides: TGCGCCAGCAGCTTAGGGGGACAGGGCGGAGGCTACACCTTC.

DNA of the CDR3: TGTGCCAGCAGTCCCAGTATGAACACTGAAGCTTTCTTT. As protein: CASSPSMNTEAFF. The V and J genes are TRBV27 and TRBJ1-1; D is unresolved. The CDR3 runs 13 residues. V was pared by 5 bases and J by 0 bases, with 7 bases between. Germline CDR1 MNHEY, CDR2 SMNVEV (reference sequence).

The J gene is TRBJ2-5, the V gene TRBV29-1, with D tentatively TRBD1 (6 bases). Per germline, CDR1 SQVTM and CDR2 ANQGSEA. This CDR3 is 12 amino acids long. The ends were cut back, 7 bases at V and 0 bases at J, with 9 bases in the middle. The CDR3 spells CSGRTDQETQYF. CDR3 DNA: TGCAGCGGTCGGACAGACCAAGAGACCCAGTACTTC.

The J gene is TRBJ2-1, the V gene TRBV21-1; the D call of TRBD2 is as the table states it, not checked on the DNA. TRBV21-1 is deemed a pseudogene. The CDR3 sequence is 17 residues long. CDR3 sequence reads: CASCNRRTSGVYNEQFF. CDR3 in DNA: TGTGCCAGCTGTAATAGGCGGACTAGCGGGGTCTACAATGAGCAGTTCTTC.